The clone carrying this T cell receptor (beta chain) was detected only a few times. Its matching antigen is unknown. These data belong to a study of blood T cells in healthy people across ages. The study's findings and limits: PBMCs left unsorted prevented a conclusive naive versus antigen-experienced comparison. Among T cells, TCR beta diversity per million cells dropped roughly linearly as age rose. In long-lived donors, naive CD4+ cell counts and diversity exceeded those of aged donors.

Alongside a J-beta primer mix, a sample-barcoded 5' primer served in a second PCR lasting about 7 to 11 cycles. TCRdb ran MiXCR on the 5' RACE reads and lists one entry per CDR3 protein. Found here are approximately 790,000 distinct CDR3 sequences, 62% of them singletons; the top ten hold 25% to 35%. The CDR3 length is 17 residues. Ranging in age from roughly 6 to 100, the donors were healthy Caucasian individuals from Russia. Sequencing was performed on blood. This TCR was recovered from a man under 40 in good health. The chain links TRBV21-1 to TRBJ2-5; the table's D call TRBD1 went unverified against the DNA. Gene TRBJ2-7 matches the end of the DNA better, so the J call may be wrong. TRBV21-1 is reported as a pseudogene. CDR3 bases: TGTGCCAGCAGCAAAGACCTCCACTGGGACAAGTCCTACGAGCAGTACTTC. Residues: CASSKDLHWDKSYEQYF.